Following are 19 T cell receptor beta chains from one sample sequenced in a study of PD-L1 blockade in urothelial cancer. Produced via immunoSEQ multiplex PCR; TCRdb's table is partial and in-frame only. The sample has approximately 32,000 clones, around 79% seen once. The sample consisted of PBMCs, taken around atezolizumab (anti-PD-L1) treatment. The receptor set was obtained from a man between 70 and 80 years old with urothelial cancer.

The chain recombines TRBV19 with TRBJ1-1, with 8 positions matching TRBD1. With 8 bases clipped from V and 4 bases from J, the junction kept 6 bases outside the gene matches. The CDR3 covers 13 residues. Germline loops: CDR1 LNHDA, CDR2 SQIVND (reference sequence). The CDR3 region has the DNA TGTGCCAGTCAGGACAGGGAGGGCACTGAAGCTTTCTTT. As protein: CASQDREGTEAFF.

V is TRBV27 and J is TRBJ1-6; D unclear. V lost 3 bases, J lost 8 bases, and 11 bases lay in between. The CDR3 sequence is 14 residues long. In germline, CDR1 is MNHEY, CDR2 SMNVEV (reference sequence). CDR3: CASSLWGEDSPLHF. In DNA, the CDR3 is TGTGCCAGCAGTTTGTGGGGAGAGGATTCACCCCTCCACTTT.

This rearrangement joins TRBV2 to TRBJ2-7; 11 nucleotides line up with TRBD2. The CDR3 covers 15 residues. Germline trimming cut 4 bases from V and 7 bases from J; bases unmatched to any gene: 9. From germline, CDR1 is SNHLY and CDR2 FYNNEI. CDR3: CASSGFGLAGREQYF. The CDR3 region has the DNA TGTGCCAGCAGTGGATTCGGACTAGCGGGTCGAGAGCAGTACTTC.

The chain has TRBV7-2 and TRBJ1-1; TRBD1 is a possible D gene (6 bases). With 2 bases removed from V and 5 bases from J, the gap between germline ends came to 15 bases. Germline CDR1 and CDR2: SGHTA and FQGNSA. The CDR3 sequence is 15 residues long. CDR3 nucleotide sequence: TGTGCCAGCAGCTTAATGCGCCAGGGGACAACTGAAGCTTTCTTT. This encodes CASSLMRQGTTEAFF.

This clone was observed a handful of times. This chain connects TRBV5-6 to TRBJ2-5, with 7 bases lining up with TRBD1. Germline V gives CDR1 SGHDT, CDR2 YYEEEE. The CDR3 extends over 14 amino acids. The junction had 4 bases not matched to a gene; V was cut back by 2 bases and J by 3 bases. The CDR3 DNA reads TGTGCCAGCAGCTTAGGCGACAGGGAAGAGACCCAGTACTTC. It codes for CASSLGDREETQYF.

This chain joins TRBV5-4 and TRBJ2-1; 9 positions agree with TRBD2. Trimming removed 4 bases from V and 4 bases from J; junction bases left unmatched: 9. The CDR3 contains 16 residues. CDR1 and CDR2 (germline): SGHNT, YYREEE (reference sequence). As DNA, the CDR3 is TGTGCCAGCAGCCAACTAACTAGCGGGCCTTACAATGAGCAGTTCTTC. Translation: CASSQLTSGPYNEQFF. The full variable domain, its missing parts supplied by reference TRBV5-4 and TRBJ2-1, is ETGVTQSPTHLIKTRGQQVTLRCSSQSGHNTVSWYQQALGQGPQFIFQYYREEENGRGNFPPRFSGLQFPNYSSELNVNALELDDSALYLCASSQLTSGPYNEQFFGPGTRLTVL.

The V and J genes are TRBV5-4 and TRBJ2-5, with TRBD2 as a possible D gene (5 bases). This CDR3 has 15 amino acids. From germline, CDR1 is SGHNT and CDR2 YYREEE (reference sequence). Deletions cut 2 bases from V and 1 base from J, with 12 bases between. The CDR3 protein is CASSLRLARQETQYF. The CDR3 DNA sequence: TGTGCCAGCAGCTTACGCTTAGCGCGCCAAGAGACCCAGTACTTC.

The chain recombines TRBV4-3 with TRBJ2-5, with TRBD1 matching over 7 bases. V lost 4 bases, J lost 5 bases, and 10 bases stayed unmatched. Germline CDR1 LGHNA, CDR2 YSLEER. The CDR3 totals 15 residues. CDR3 region: CASSRTSDRVETQYF. CDR3 bases: TGCGCCAGCAGCCGCACAAGTGACAGGGTTGAGACCCAGTACTTC.

The V call is TRBV6-4, the J call TRBJ1-2; no clear D gene. Trimming removed 2 bases at V and 8 bases at J, with 9 bases between. The CDR3 has 12 amino acids. The germline gives CDR1 MRHNA, CDR2 SNTAGT. CDR3 in amino acids: CASSDNGLGYTF. DNA of the CDR3: TGTGCCAGCAGTGACAACGGGTTGGGCTACACCTTC.

CDR3 sequence: CASSRTIISRAANEKLFF. The CDR3 nucleotides read TGTGCCAGCAGCAGAACCATAATTTCGCGGGCGGCTAATGAAAAACTGTTTTTT. V gene TRBV11-1 combines with J gene TRBJ1-4; no clear D gene. Germline CDR1 reads SGHAT; CDR2 reads FQDESV (reference sequence). Trimming removed 5 bases from V and 3 bases from J, with 22 bases in between. The CDR3 spans 18 residues. Based on the CDR3 plus reference TRBV11-1 and TRBJ1-4, the full variable domain is EAEVAQSPRYKITEKSQAVAFWCDPISGHATLYWYRQILGQGPELLVQFQDESVVDDSQLPKDRFSAERLKGVDSTLKIQPAELGDSAMYLCASSRTIISRAANEKLFFGSGTQLSVL.

J is TRBJ2-2 and V is TRBV5-1, with TRBD2 matching over 14 bases. This CDR3 has 18 amino acids. The J segment lost 5 bases and the V segment lost 2 bases, leaving 8 bases of the junction unmatched. Looked up from germline, CDR1 is SGHRS and CDR2 is YFSETQ. The CDR3: CASSFEGLAGDGTGELFF. CDR3 nucleotide sequence: TGCGCCAGCAGCTTCGAGGGACTAGCGGGAGACGGGACCGGGGAGCTGTTTTTT.

J is TRBJ2-1 and V is TRBV2; 10 bases are a match to TRBD2. Per germline, CDR1 SNHLY and CDR2 FYNNEI. The CDR3 is made up of 16 amino acids. V dropped 6 bases and J dropped 7; count of bases not matched to a gene: 12. The CDR3 sequence is CASRPIAGGMSNEQFF. DNA of the CDR3: TGTGCCAGCAGACCCATAGCGGGGGGAATGAGTAATGAGCAGTTCTTC.

The chain joins TRBV5-5 to TRBJ1-1; D is perhaps TRBD1 (5 bases). Germline CDR1 and CDR2: SGHKS and YYEKEE (reference sequence). Trimming left V 0 bases short and J 0 bases short, with 9 bases between. This CDR3 has 15 amino acids. The CDR3 region is CASSLDGRVNTEAFF. The DNA for the CDR3 is TGTGCCAGCAGCTTGGATGGCAGGGTGAACACTGAAGCTTTCTTT.

The gene calls are TRBV6-5 and TRBJ1-1; 7 bases fit TRBD1. The junction had 1 base not matched to a gene; V was cut back by 2 bases and J by 1 base. CDR1 MNHEY and CDR2 SVGAGI come from the germline V gene. The CDR3 is made up of 14 amino acids. CDR3 DNA sequence: TGTGCCAGCAGTTACCGACAGGGGAACACTGAAGCTTTCTTT. This sequence encodes CASSYRQGNTEAFF.

V gene TRBV30 combines with J gene TRBJ2-7; D ambiguous. The germline V gene has CDR1 GTSNPN and CDR2 SVGIG (reference sequence). V gave up 0 bases and J gave up 7 bases, with 10 bases separating them. The CDR3 runs 12 residues. The CDR3 sequence: CAWSVSQIEQYF. CDR3 nucleotides: TGTGCCTGGAGTGTCTCCCAGATAGAGCAGTACTTC.

This sequence joins TRBV28 and TRBJ1-3, with TRBD1 as a possible D gene (5 bases). The CDR3 consists of 14 residues. The V end was cut by 3 bases, the J end by 9 bases, with 15 bases between. Germline lookup yields CDR1 MDHEN and CDR2 SYDVKM. The CDR3 loop reads CASSFRWQGFTIYF. CDR3 nucleotide sequence: TGTGCCAGCAGTTTCCGATGGCAGGGCTTCACCATATATTTT.

The rearrangement uses TRBV10-2 and TRBJ2-1; D uncertain. The CDR3 is made up of 16 amino acids. CDR1 and CDR2 from the germline V gene are WSHSY and SAAADI. The germline V and J ends were trimmed by 6 bases and 0 bases, with 15 bases remaining between them. The CDR3 nucleotides are TGCGCCAGCAGGCTGACCCCAGGTAGCTCCTACAATGAGCAGTTCTTC. Amino acid sequence: CASRLTPGSSYNEQFF.

Here the CDR3 DNA reads TGCAGCGCTATGTTAGGGACAGGGGGTTTGGGAGCTTTCTTT. Translated, it gives CSAMLGTGGLGAFF. This chain links TRBV29-1 with TRBJ1-1; 11 nucleotides agree with TRBD1. Germline V lookup: CDR1 SQVTM, CDR2 ANQGSEA. The V and J ends lost 7 bases and 10 bases, in that order; junction bases with no gene match: 14. The CDR3 has 14 amino acids.

The chain has TRBV18 and TRBJ2-1, with TRBD1 matching 9 bases. This CDR3 has 17 residues. V gave up 3 bases and J gave up 0 bases; unmatched junction bases: 6. The germline V gene has CDR1 KGHSH and CDR2 LQKENI. The CDR3 coding sequence is TGTGCCAGCTCACCGGGGACAGGGTTTAGCTCCTACAATGAGCAGTTCTTC. The encoded protein is CASSPGTGFSSYNEQFF.